This is a list of T cell receptor beta chains from one sample in a study of blood T cell repertoires in COVID-19. Profiled with immunoSEQ multiplex PCR; TCRdb holds only in-frame clones, not every one. Of about 91,000 clones listed, roughly 79% are singletons. The sample comprised peripheral blood. These receptors were collected from a woman of 80 years or more with acute or convalescent COVID-19. Both conserved end residues are part of each CDR3. The D gene is left open where the match is weak. Expanded clones get a size class; other rows say once, few or many, or leave the size out.

NA TRBJ2-7 TRBD1 TRBV28 TGTGCCAGCAGTTTTGGAATCACGGACAGGTCGAGGTACGAGCAGTACTTC CASSFGITDRSRYEQYF
NA TRBJ2-1 NA TRBV11-3 TGTGCCAGCAGTTACCTCGGAGGGCATGAGCAGTTCTTC CASSYLGGHEQFF
few TRBJ2-1 NA TRBV6-6 TGTGCCAGCATCCCTCCGGAGAGCTCCTACAATGAGCAGTTCTTC CASIPPESSYNEQFF
NA TRBJ2-5 NA TRBV7-9 TGTGCCAGCAGCTTGGGAGTCTGGGAGACCCAGTACTTC CASSLGVWETQYF
NA TRBJ2-7 NA TRBV10-2 TGCGCCAGCAGTGAGTCGACTCGGGGATACGAGCAGTACTTC CASSESTRGYEQYF
few TRBJ1-2 TRBD1 TRBV18 TGTGCCAGCTCACTTTACAGGGGCGACGATGGCTACACCTTC CASSLYRGDDGYTF
NA TRBJ1-2 NA TRBV5-1 TGCGCCAGCAGCTCCCAGGGTGGAGGGAATGGCTACACCTTC CASSSQGGGNGYTF
NA TRBJ1-2 NA TRBV6-5 TGTGCCAGCAGCCGAGAGATGGACAGCTACTATGGCTACACCTTC CASSREMDSYYGYTF
NA TRBJ1-1 NA TRBV18 TGTGCCAGCTCACCACCCGACACCATTGAAGCTTTCTTT CASSPPDTIEAFF
NA TRBJ1-4 NA TRBV2 TGTGCCAGCAGCCGCGGACTTTATGAAAAACTGTTTTTT CASSRGLYEKLFF
NA TRBJ2-5 NA TRBV3-1/TRBV3-2 TGTGCCAGCAGCCTTAGAGAGACCCAGTACTTC CASSLRETQYF
few TRBJ1-1 NA TRBV30 TGTGCCTGGAGGGTCAGATACACTGAAGCTTTCTTT CAWRVRYTEAFF
NA TRBJ2-3 TRBD1 TRBV5-5 TGTGCCAGCAGCTCGGGGGGACAGGGGGCGTCAGATACGCAGTATTTT CASSSGGQGASDTQYF
few TRBJ2-1 TRBD2 TRBV19 TGTGCCAGTAGTATAGGCCTAGCGGGAGGCTACAATGAGCAGTTCTTC CASSIGLAGGYNEQFF
once TRBJ1-1 NA TRBV3-1/TRBV3-2 TGTGCCAGCAGCCAAGGCAGGGGAGCTTTCTTT CASSQGRGAFF
NA TRBJ2-5 TRBD1 TRBV6-5 TGTGCCAGCAGTTACGCACAGGGGGCTCCAGGGACCCAGTACTTC CASSYAQGAPGTQYF
NA TRBJ2-1 TRBD2 TRBV23-1 TGCGCCAGCAGTCGGAGCGGGAAGGATGAGCAGTTCTTC CASSRSGKDEQFF
NA TRBJ1-3 NA TRBV27 TGTGCCAGCAGTTTATCGAACCCTCAGGGGATACCGCTGGACACCATATATTTT CASSLSNPQGIPLDTIYF
NA TRBJ2-7 TRBD2 TRBV5-6 TGTGCCAGCAGCCCCGGACTAGCGGGAGGGCCATTAGGAGAGCAGTACTTC CASSPGLAGGPLGEQYF
NA TRBJ2-2 NA TRBV6-5 TGTGCCAGCAGCCAGGGGCCCGGGGAGCTGTTTTTT CASSQGPGELFF
few TRBJ2-5 TRBD2 TRBV7-9 TGTGCCAGCAGCCGCCTTCTAGCGGAGAAAGAGACCCAGTACTTC CASSRLLAEKETQYF
NA TRBJ1-6 NA TRBV2 TGTGCCAGCAGTGAAGCCGGAGGGGTAAATTCACCCCTCCACTTT CASSEAGGVNSPLHF
few TRBJ2-1 NA TRBV6-2/TRBV6-3 TGTGCCAGCAGTCAACAACGCAGGGCTTACAATGAGCAGTTCTTC CASSQQRRAYNEQFF
NA TRBJ2-1 NA TRBV4-2 TGTGCCAGCAGCCAAGATCAGGCTAGCGCGGCATACAATGAGCAGTTCTTC CASSQDQASAAYNEQFF
NA TRBJ1-5 NA TRBV30 TGTGCCTGGAGTCGCCAGGGAAGTACCAATCAGCCCCAGCATTTT CAWSRQGSTNQPQHF
NA TRBJ1-4 TRBD1 TRBV19 TGTGCCAGTAGTTCCGGGACAGGGGGACGGTCTAATGAAAAACTGTTTTTT CASSSGTGGRSNEKLFF
NA TRBJ2-5 TRBD2 TRBV3-1/TRBV3-2 TGTGCCAGCTGGGGAGTAGCGGGAGAGACCCAGTACTTC CASWGVAGETQYF
NA TRBJ2-1 TRBD1 TRBV9 TGTGCCAGCAGCGCGGGACAGGGTATCTACAATGAGCAGTTCTTC CASSAGQGIYNEQFF
NA TRBJ1-1 TRBD1 TRBV5-1 TGCGCCAGCACAAGCTTGCAGGGGGCGGAAGCTTTCTTT CASTSLQGAEAFF
NA TRBJ2-7 NA TRBV11-1 TGTGCCAGCAGCCTCGACAGGTTCTATTCCTACGAGCAGTACTTC CASSLDRFYSYEQYF
few TRBJ1-1 TRBD1 TRBV2 TGTGCCAGCAGTGATCCAGGGGGCAGGACTGAAGCTTTCTTT CASSDPGGRTEAFF
NA TRBJ2-6 TRBD1 TRBV18 TGTGCCAGCTCACCACCGGGACAGGGGATATCTGGGGCCAACGTCCTGACTTTC CASSPPGQGISGANVLTF
NA TRBJ1-5 TRBD1 TRBV19 TGTGCCAGTAGTATCACAACAGGGGTTTGGGATCAGCCCCAGCATTTT CASSITTGVWDQPQHF
NA TRBJ2-7 TRBD1 TRBV29-1 TGCAGCGTTGAAGAGAACACAGGGGACTACGAGCAGTACTTC CSVEENTGDYEQYF
NA TRBJ2-1 TRBD2 TRBV7-9 TGTGCCAGCAGCTCCGGGGGGACGCAGTTCTTC CASSSGGTQFF
once TRBJ2-3 TRBD2 TRBV6-5 TGTGCCAGCAGTTACGGGACTAGCGGGAGCACAGATACGCAGTATTTT CASSYGTSGSTDTQYF
NA TRBJ1-3 NA TRBV18 TGTGCCAGCCGGTCGGCAGGAGGCGGCTCTGGAAACACCATATATTTT CASRSAGGGSGNTIYF
NA TRBJ2-7 NA TRBV6-1 TGTGCCAGCAGTGAAGGGTGGGCGGGCAGCTCCTACGAGCAGTACTTC CASSEGWAGSSYEQYF
NA TRBJ1-1 TRBD1 TRBV5-1 TGCGCCAGCAGCTCTACCTCTACGGGACAGGGGGCGAACACTGAAGCTTTCTTT CASSSTSTGQGANTEAFF
NA TRBJ1-1 NA TRBV11-2 TGTGCCAGCAGCCCCCCCCGGGAAGGAAGGACTGAAGCTTTCTTT CASSPPREGRTEAFF
NA TRBJ1-1 NA TRBV18 TGTGCCAGCTCACCACCGTCTGTGGGGGGGACTGAAGCTTTCTTT CASSPPSVGGTEAFF
NA TRBJ1-5 NA TRBV7-2 TGTGCCAGCAGCTTATTGGGGGGTGGACGGCCCCAGCATTTT CASSLLGGGRPQHF
few TRBJ1-2 TRBD1 TRBV4-3 TGCGCCAGCAGCCAACTACAGGGGCTCGGCTACACCTTC CASSQLQGLGYTF
NA TRBJ1-1 TRBD1 TRBV18 TGTGCCAGCTCACTACAGGGGTCTAACACTGAAGCTTTCTTT CASSLQGSNTEAFF
NA TRBJ2-1 NA TRBV13 TGTGCCAGCAGCTTAACAGACCTCTACAATGAGCAGTTCTTC CASSLTDLYNEQFF
many TRBJ1-5 TRBD1 TRBV2 TGTGCCAGCAGTGAAGAAGTGACAGGGAATCAGCCCCAGCATTTT CASSEEVTGNQPQHF
NA TRBJ1-5 TRBD1 TRBV7-9 TGTGCCAGCAGCGGAGGACAGGGAAATCAGCCCCAGCATTTT CASSGGQGNQPQHF
NA TRBJ2-7 NA TRBV5-1 TGCGCCAGCAGCCCAGCCCCTCGCGGGGCCCGATACGAGCAGTACTTC CASSPAPRGARYEQYF
NA TRBJ2-3 NA TRBV5-1 TGCGCCAGCAGCTTTGGAGAGGGTGGGACAGATACGCAGTATTTT CASSFGEGGTDTQYF
NA TRBJ1-4 NA TRBV3-1/TRBV3-2 TGTGCCAGCAGCCAAGATCCCAGGGGAAAACTGTTTTTT CASSQDPRGKLFF
NA TRBJ2-4 TRBD2 TRBV6-6 TGTGCCAGCAAACGCGGGGGGCAGTCAAACATTCAGTACTTC CASKRGGQSNIQYF